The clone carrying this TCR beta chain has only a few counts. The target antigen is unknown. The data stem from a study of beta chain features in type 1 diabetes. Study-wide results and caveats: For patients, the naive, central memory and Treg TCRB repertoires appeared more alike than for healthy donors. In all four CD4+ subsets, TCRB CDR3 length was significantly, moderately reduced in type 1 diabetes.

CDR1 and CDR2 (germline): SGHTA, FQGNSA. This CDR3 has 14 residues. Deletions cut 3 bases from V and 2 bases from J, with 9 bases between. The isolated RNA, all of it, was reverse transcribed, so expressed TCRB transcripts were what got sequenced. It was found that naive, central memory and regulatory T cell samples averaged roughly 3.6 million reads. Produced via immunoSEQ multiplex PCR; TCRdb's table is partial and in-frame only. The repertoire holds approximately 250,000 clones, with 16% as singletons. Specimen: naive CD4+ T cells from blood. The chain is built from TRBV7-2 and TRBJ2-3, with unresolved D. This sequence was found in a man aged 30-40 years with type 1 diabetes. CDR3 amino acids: CASSLSRTTDTQYF. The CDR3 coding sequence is TGTGCCAGCAGCTTGTCAAGAACCACAGATACGCAGTATTTT. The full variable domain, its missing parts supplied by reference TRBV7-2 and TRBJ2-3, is GAGVSQSPSNKVTEKGKDVELRCDPISGHTALYWYRQSLGQGLEFLIYFQGNSAPDKSGLPSDRFSAERTGGSVSTLTIQRTQQEDSAVYLCASSLSRTTDTQYFGPGTRLTVL.